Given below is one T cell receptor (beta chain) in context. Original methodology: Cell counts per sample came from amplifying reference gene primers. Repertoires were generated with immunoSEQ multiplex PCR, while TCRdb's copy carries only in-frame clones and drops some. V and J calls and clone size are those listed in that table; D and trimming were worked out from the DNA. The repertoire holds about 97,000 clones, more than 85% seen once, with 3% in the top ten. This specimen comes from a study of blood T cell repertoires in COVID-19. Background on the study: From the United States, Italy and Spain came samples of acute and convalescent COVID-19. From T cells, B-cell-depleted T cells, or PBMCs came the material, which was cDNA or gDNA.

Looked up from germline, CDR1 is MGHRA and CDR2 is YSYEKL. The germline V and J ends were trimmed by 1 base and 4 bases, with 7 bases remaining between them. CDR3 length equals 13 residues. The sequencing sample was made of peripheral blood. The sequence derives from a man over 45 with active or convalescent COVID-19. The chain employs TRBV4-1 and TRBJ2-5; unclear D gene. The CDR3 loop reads CASSQAPGETQYF. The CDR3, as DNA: TGCGCCAGCAGCCAAGCGCCGGGAGAGACCCAGTACTTC.